This entry lists 11 T cell receptor beta chains sequenced from one sample in a study of blood T cell repertoires in COVID-19. Assay: immunoSEQ multiplex PCR; the TCRdb copy retains only in-frame clones and omits some. The table has about 62,000 clones, roughly 85% seen once. The sequenced sample consisted of peripheral blood. These TCRs come from a woman at least 80 years old with acute or convalescent COVID-19.

This clone appeared a few times. The chain uses TRBV7-7 and TRBJ2-3; D unclear. The CDR3 sequence is 15 residues long. The V end was cut by 5 bases, the J end by 0 bases, with 12 bases between. Germline values: CDR1 SSHAT, CDR2 FNYEAQ (reference sequence). Here the CDR3 DNA reads TGTGCCAGCAGCCTACACCCGGGTAGCACAGATACGCAGTATTTT. It translates to CASSLHPGSTDTQYF.

The chain employs TRBV5-1 and TRBJ2-7; D is undetermined. CDR3 length: 13 residues. Germline CDR1 and CDR2: SGHRS and YFSETQ. The germline V and J ends were trimmed by 1 base and 7 bases, with 12 bases remaining between them. As DNA, the CDR3 is TGCGCCAGCAGCTTGCTCCTGGCGGAAGAGCAGTACTTC. Its translation is CASSLLLAEEQYF.

V and J are TRBV19 and TRBJ1-1; 11 bases map to TRBD1. Trimming at V came to 4 bases and at J to 6 bases, leaving 13 bases not matched to a gene. The CDR3 has 17 amino acids. Per the germline V gene, CDR1 is LNHDA and CDR2 is SQIVND (reference sequence). CDR3 nucleotides: TGTGCCAGTAGTACCTACCGGGACAGGGGGTTATCCCCTGAAGCTTTCTTT. Encoded protein: CASSTYRDRGLSPEAFF.

The V call is TRBV3-1 (or the pseudogene TRBV3-2), the J call TRBJ2-7; 12 positions match TRBD2. The CDR3 spans 15 residues. Trimming at V came to 6 bases and at J to 1 base, leaving 4 bases not matched to a gene. Germline lookup yields CDR1 LGHDT and CDR2 YNNKEL (reference sequence). The chain's CDR3 is CASRLGLAGSYEQYF. CDR3 in DNA: TGTGCCAGCAGACTCGGACTAGCGGGATCCTACGAGCAGTACTTC.

In this sample, this clone turned up a few times. This rearrangement joins TRBV5-1 to TRBJ2-1; 9 bases line up with TRBD1. Trimming removed 5 bases from V and 4 bases from J; junction bases left unmatched: 7. This CDR3 is built from 15 residues. CDR1 and CDR2 (germline): SGHRS, YFSETQ. This CDR3 is CASRPPGQGYNEQFF. The CDR3 DNA follows: TGCGCCAGCAGGCCTCCGGGACAGGGTTACAATGAGCAGTTCTTC.

The chain employs TRBV10-3 and TRBJ2-3, with 7 bases matching TRBD1. The CDR3 sequence is 13 residues long. V was pared by 8 bases and J by 2 bases, with 4 bases of the junction left unmatched. Germline CDR1 and CDR2: ENHRY and SYGVKD. CDR3 DNA: TGTGCCATCCGGGACAGCGCCACAGATACGCAGTATTTT. Translating gives CAIRDSATDTQYF.

The chain employs TRBV5-4 and TRBJ2-3, with 9 bases identical to TRBD2. V lost 0 bases, J lost 0 bases, and 5 bases stayed unmatched. The CDR3 runs 17 residues. The germline CDR1 and CDR2 sequences are SGHNT and YYREEE (reference sequence). CDR3 in DNA: TGTGCCAGCAGCTTGGCGGTAGCGGGGGACAGCACAGATACGCAGTATTTT. Its translation: CASSLAVAGDSTDTQYF.

The V and J genes are TRBV9 and TRBJ1-6; D is perhaps TRBD1 (5 bases). CDR3 length equals 13 residues. V was trimmed by 0 bases and J by 14 bases, leaving 12 bases between them. Germline V gene data show CDR1 as SGDLS and CDR2 as YYNGEE. Here the CDR3 DNA reads TGTGCCAGCAGCGTAGGGGCGGGGCTCACCCTCCACTTT. Protein: CASSVGAGLTLHF.

The V and J genes are TRBV5-1 and TRBJ2-7, with D perhaps matching TRBD2 (5 bases). Between the trimmed V and J ends, which lost 0 bases and 4 bases, there was a span of 11 bases. The CDR3 is made up of 14 amino acids. CDR1 and CDR2 from the germline V gene are SGHRS and YFSETQ. The DNA for the CDR3 is TGCGCCAGCAGCTTGGACGGGGAAACGTACGAGCAGTACTTC. Its protein product is CASSLDGETYEQYF. Full variable domain (remainder filled in from reference TRBV5-1 and TRBJ2-7): KAGVTQTPRYLIKTRGQQVTLSCSPISGHRSVSWYQQTPGQGLQFLFEYFSETQRNKGNFPGRFSGRQFSNSRSEMNVSTLELGDSALYLCASSLDGETYEQYFGPGTRLTVT.

This clone was recorded only once. This chain links TRBV7-9 with TRBJ1-5, with a possible D match to TRBD1 (6 bases). The length of the CDR3 is 14 residues. The V gene lost 11 bases and the J gene lost 2 bases, with 16 bases spanning the gap. Germline-derived CDR1 and CDR2 are SEHNR and FQNEAQ (reference sequence). CDR3 amino acids: CAVARGFGNQPQHF. The CDR3 DNA is TGTGCCGTTGCTAGGGGGTTTGGCAATCAGCCCCAGCATTTT.

The chain joins TRBV4-2 to TRBJ2-7, with 9 bases matching TRBD2. The CDR3 is made up of 15 amino acids. Germline loops: CDR1 LGHNA, CDR2 YNFKEQ. V was pared by 3 bases and J by 5 bases, with 8 bases of the junction left unmatched. The CDR3 bases are TGTGCCAGCAGCCAGGTATTAGCGGGGGCTCACGAGCAGTACTTC. Amino acid sequence: CASSQVLAGAHEQYF.